Included here is one T cell receptor (beta chain) sequence, with context. Its antigen remains unidentified. No much larger clonotype is one base removed from it; base qualities were not supplied. Genomic DNA was isolated from the sorted cells so that the TCRbeta CDR3 region could be sequenced. TCRbeta CDR3 regions were sequenced using the immunoSEQ Assay. In TCRdb, the immuneACCESS table is reduced to in-frame sequences with V and J assigned. These tables do not hold every clone; where another copy was compared, an unresolved V gene accounts for under half, and the others remain unexplained. The sample table lists some 77,000 clones, almost 90% of them with a count of one. The ten largest account for 2.5% to 3% of the sample. The trial excluded patients who had a history of autoimmune disease or were on systemic immunosuppression. Peripheral blood for TCR sequencing was collected from all dose cohorts at baseline, on cycle 4 day 1, and on cycle 7 day 1. Samples came from an open-label, multicenter, first-in-human phase I dose-escalation trial of ivuxolimab. Adults with locally advanced or metastatic melanoma, renal cell, hepatocellular, or head and neck squamous cell carcinoma were enrolled in the trial. CD4+ and CD8+ T cells were sorted separately from peripheral blood before TCR sequencing.

The sample comes from a study of OX40 agonist ivuxolimab in advanced cancers. For the wider study: Ivuxolimab was a fully human IgG2 agonistic monoclonal antibody targeting the costimulatory receptor OX40 (CD134). The paper covers the monotherapy dose-escalation part of the phase I ivuxolimab trial, which included N of about 50 patients. Of the approximately 53 patients in dose escalation, some 19 had hepatocellular carcinoma, around 15 had melanoma, 9 had renal cell carcinoma and 9 had head and neck cancer. Partial responses occurred in three dose-escalation patients: two with cutaneous melanoma and one with hepatocellular carcinoma. Prior anti-PD-1, anti-PD-L1 or anti-CTLA-4 therapy was permitted, and checkpoint inhibitors had been received by less than 45% of dose-escalation patients. The purpose of peripheral TCRbeta sequencing was to test whether ivuxolimab changed TCR sequence diversity and led to clonal T-cell expansion. Intravenous ivuxolimab was administered to patients every 2 weeks at six dose levels: 0.01, 0.1, 0.3, 1.5, 3 and 10 mg/kg. In the dose-escalation cohort, 82.7% of patients were male, and the mean age was approximately 64 years, with a range of about 20 to 90.

Taken from cysteine to phenylalanine, the CDR3 has 17 residues. Here the CDR3 DNA is all that survives: 51 bases in frame from base 1. The germline V gene sets CDR1 to SGHTS and CDR2 to YDEGEE. Trimming leaves V shorter by 4 bases and J shorter by 3 bases, with the junction holding 6 bases beyond the gene matches. Beyond this particular receptor, the publication reports: Low levels of normalized T-cell clonal expansion were also shown by some nonresponding patients. In the 0.1-3.0 mg/kg groups, partial responders had among the lowest normalized peripheral clonal expansion, particularly in CD8+ T cells. After ivuxolimab, expanded clones were on average more numerous among CD8+ T cells than among CD4+ T cells. Which antigens the clonally expanded peripheral T cells were specific for was not determined. At doses from 0.1 to 3.0 mg/kg, clonal expansion was seen in both CD4+ and CD8+ blood T cells between baseline and week 6.

The sequences come from CD4+ or CD8+ T cells sorted from blood, collected in a trial of the OX40 agonist ivuxolimab. This TCR was sampled from an adult with an advanced solid tumor such as melanoma, head and neck, liver or kidney cancer. The chain is encoded by TRBV5-8 joined to TRBJ2-1; TRBD2 agrees with 14 junctional bases. The nucleotide sequence reads TGTGCCAGCAGCGCCCGACTAGCGGGAGGGTACTACAATGAGCAGTTCTTC. Its coded protein is CASSARLAGGYYNEQFF. With the rest looked up from the reference TRBV5-8 and TRBJ2-1 genes rather than sequenced, the full variable domain is EAGVTQSPTHLIKTRGQQATLRCSPISGHTSVYWYQQALGLGLQFLLWYDEGEERNRGNFPPRFSGRQFPNYSSELNVNALELEDSALYLCASSARLAGGYYNEQFFGPGTRLTVL.